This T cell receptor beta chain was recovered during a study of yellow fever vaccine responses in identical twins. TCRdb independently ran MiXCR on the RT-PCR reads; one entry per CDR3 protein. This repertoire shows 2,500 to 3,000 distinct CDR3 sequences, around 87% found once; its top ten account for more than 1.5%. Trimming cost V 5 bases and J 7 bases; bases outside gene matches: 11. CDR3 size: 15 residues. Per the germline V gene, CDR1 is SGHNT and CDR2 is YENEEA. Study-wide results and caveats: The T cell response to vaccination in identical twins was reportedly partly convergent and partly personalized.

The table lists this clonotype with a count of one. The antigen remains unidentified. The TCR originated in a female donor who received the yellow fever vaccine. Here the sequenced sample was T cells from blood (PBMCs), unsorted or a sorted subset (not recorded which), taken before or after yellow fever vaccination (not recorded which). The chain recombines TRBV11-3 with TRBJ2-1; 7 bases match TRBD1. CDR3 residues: CASSPQQGEWNEQFF. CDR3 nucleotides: TGTGCCAGCAGCCCCCAGCAGGGGGAATGGAATGAGCAGTTCTTC.